Listed here are 2 T cell receptor beta chains from one sample, sequenced in a study of shared clonotypes between healthy human individuals. Data came from immunoSEQ multiplex PCR; TCRdb stores just in-frame clones and leaves some out. This table holds roughly 2,300,000 clones, less than 95% found once. The sample consisted of naive CD4+ T cells from PBMCs. Subset meaning: CD45RA+ positively selected. The origin of the receptors is a man younger than 35 in good health. Some clones in this sample may be carry-over from other donors' samples.

The chain recombines TRBV28 with TRBJ1-4; D gene unclear. Germline values: CDR1 MDHEN, CDR2 SYDVKM. CDR3 length: 13 residues. The V and J ends lost 6 bases and 0 bases respectively, with 5 bases between them. DNA for the CDR3: TGTGCCAGCAGGAGTTCAACTAATGAAAAACTGTTTTTT. Protein product: CASRSSTNEKLFF. The variable domain in full, completed from reference TRBV28 and TRBJ1-4, reads DVKVTQSSRYLVKRTGEKVFLECVQDMDHENMFWYRQDPGLGLRLIYFSYDVKMKEKGDIPEGYSVSREKKERFSLILESASTNQTSMYLCASRSSTNEKLFFGSGTQLSVL.

This chain joins TRBV7-2 and TRBJ2-5, with 9 bases matching TRBD2. The CDR3 is 14 amino acids. V gave up 5 bases and J gave up 5 bases; unmatched junction bases: 6. Germline V gene data show CDR1 as SGHTA and CDR2 as FQGNSA. CDR3 in amino acids: CASSPGLAFETQYF. CDR3 bases: TGTGCCAGCAGCCCGGGACTAGCCTTCGAGACCCAGTACTTC. Variable domain in full (rest from reference TRBV7-2 and TRBJ2-5): GAGVSQSPSNKVTEKGKDVELRCDPISGHTALYWYRQSLGQGLEFLIYFQGNSAPDKSGLPSDRFSAERTGGSVSTLTIQRTQQEDSAVYLCASSPGLAFETQYFGPGTRLLVL.